A single sample is the source of the 11 T cell receptor beta chains below, sequenced in a study of CD8+ T cells in alopecia areata. As the sequencing template, cDNA was produced by extracting RNA and reverse transcribing it. Clones were read by immunoSEQ multiplex PCR, and TCRdb kept only the in-frame ones, dropping some. The table has around 180,000 clones, roughly 60% seen once. The treatment was: oral pan-JAK inhibitor, 5-10 mg twice daily. The specimen was CD4+ T cells sorted from blood, collected at week 24, from a patient treated with tofacitinib. These TCRs come from a human donor with alopecia areata.

This clone was detected only a few times. The chain employs TRBV11-2 and TRBJ2-5; D is unresolved. In germline, CDR1 is SGHAT, CDR2 FQNNGV. CDR3 length: 11 residues. Trimming removed 0 bases at V and 5 bases at J, with 1 base between. CDR3 sequence: CASSLDETQYF. The CDR3 DNA follows: TGTGCCAGCAGCTTAGACGAGACCCAGTACTTC.

This chain joins TRBV19 and TRBJ1-5, with 9 bases lining up with TRBD1. CDR3 length: 18 residues. The ends lost 7 bases at V and 0 bases at J; junction bases unmatched: 13. Germline-derived CDR1 and CDR2 are LNHDA and SQIVND (reference sequence). In nucleotides, the CDR3 is TGTGCCAGTACTACAGGGGGCTTCTCGGACTCTAGCAATCAGCCCCAGCATTTT. Protein: CASTTGGFSDSSNQPQHF. The full variable domain, completed using reference TRBV19 and TRBJ1-5, is DGGITQSPKYLFRKEGQNVTLSCEQNLNHDAMYWYRQDPGQGLRLIYYSQIVNDFQKGDIAEGYSVSREKKESFPLTVTSAQKNPTAFYLCASTTGGFSDSSNQPQHFGDGTRLSIL.

The gene calls are TRBV30 and TRBJ1-6; TRBD1 might be the D (5 bases). Germline V gene sequence: CDR1 GTSNPN, CDR2 SVGIG (reference sequence). The CDR3 spans 13 residues. Trimming stripped 2 bases from V and 7 bases from J, with 9 bases between. DNA for the CDR3: TGTGCCTGGAGTCCACAGGAAAATTCACCCCTCCACTTT. It encodes CAWSPQENSPLHF.

This clone came up a few times. This chain joins TRBV7-3 and TRBJ2-1; 11 nucleotides align to TRBD2. Per the germline V gene, CDR1 is SGHTA and CDR2 is FQGTGA. The V gene end was trimmed by 0 bases and the J gene end by 5 bases; junction bases not matched to a gene: 12. This CDR3 is 19 amino acids long. CDR3 protein: CASSLTLPQLAGDHNEQFF. CDR3 in DNA: TGTGCCAGCAGCTTAACCCTCCCCCAACTAGCGGGGGATCACAATGAGCAGTTCTTC.

This sequence joins TRBV7-2 and TRBJ1-1; TRBD1 agrees at 7 bases. Germline CDR1 SGHTA, CDR2 FQGNSA. The V and J ends lost 1 base and 4 bases, in that order; junction bases with no gene match: 3. This CDR3 spans 14 amino acids. The DNA for the CDR3 is TGTGCCAGCAGCTTAGTGCAGGGGGTCACTGAAGCTTTCTTT. Amino acid sequence: CASSLVQGVTEAFF.

CDR3 sequence (DNA): TGTGCCACCAGCAGAGAGGGACAGGAACTCTATGGCTACACCTTC. Protein sequence: CATSREGQELYGYTF. The chain carries TRBV15 and TRBJ1-2, with 8 bases that match TRBD1. CDR1 and CDR2 (germline): LNHNV, YYDKDF (reference sequence). The J segment lost 4 bases and the V segment lost 0 bases, leaving 4 bases of the junction unmatched. The CDR3 has 15 amino acids. The variable domain in full, completed from reference TRBV15 and TRBJ1-2, reads DAMVIQNPRYQVTQFGKPVTLSCSQTLNHNVMYWYQQKSSQAPKLLFHYYDKDFNNEADTPDNFQSRRPNTSFCFLDIRSPGLGDTAMYLCATSREGQELYGYTFGSGTRLTVV.

V usage is TRBV30 and J usage is TRBJ1-2; tentative D call: TRBD1 (6 bases). V shed 3 bases and J shed 0 bases, with 14 bases lying between them. Germline values: CDR1 GTSNPN, CDR2 SVGIG (reference sequence). The CDR3 is made up of 15 amino acids. Here the CDR3 reads CAWRDSRKTNYGYTF. DNA for the CDR3: TGTGCCTGGAGGGACAGCCGAAAAACTAACTATGGCTACACCTTC.

The V gene is TRBV29-1, the J gene TRBJ2-7; D possibly corresponds to TRBD2 (6 bases). The CDR3 is 13 residues long. V dropped 3 bases and J dropped 7 bases, with 16 bases sitting between them. Germline CDR1 is SQVTM and CDR2 is ANQGSEA. The CDR3 sequence: CSVEGLLTGEQYF. The CDR3 DNA follows: TGCAGCGTTGAGGGACTCCTAACGGGGGAGCAGTACTTC.

This clone was seen more than once but under ten times. The J gene is TRBJ2-7, the V gene TRBV16; 11 nucleotides match TRBD2. V lost 4 bases and J lost 0; bases outside the gene matches: 2. CDR1 and CDR2 (germline): KGHSY, FQNENV. The CDR3 is made up of 15 amino acids. The DNA of the CDR3 is TGTGCCAGCAGCCGCGGGACTAGCGGCTCCTACGAGCAGTACTTC. Translation: CASSRGTSGSYEQYF. Together with reference TRBV16 and TRBJ2-7, the CDR3 gives the full variable domain: GEEVAQTPKHLVRGEGQKAKLYCAPIKGHSYVFWYQQVLKNEFKFLISFQNENVFDETGMPKERFSAKCLPNSPCSLEIQATKLEDSAVYFCASSRGTSGSYEQYFGPGTRLTVT.

The chain has TRBV2 and TRBJ1-5; D is unresolved. V was shortened by 10 bases and J by 0 bases, with 10 bases between the two germline ends. The CDR3 length is 13 residues. Germline V CDR1 and CDR2: SNHLY, FYNNEI. The CDR3 bases are TGTGCCACCCAGCAGGATAGCAATCAGCCCCAGCATTTT. Its translation is CATQQDSNQPQHF.

The chain links TRBV7-2 to TRBJ1-2; 9 bases map to TRBD1. The germline CDR1 and CDR2 sequences are SGHTA and FQGNSA. The CDR3 totals 16 residues. With 4 bases clipped from V and 5 bases from J, the junction kept 11 bases outside the gene matches. CDR3 sequence (DNA): TGTGCCAGCAGCTCCGGCGGGGACAGGGCACTTTATGGCTACACCTTC. Amino acids: CASSSGGDRALYGYTF.